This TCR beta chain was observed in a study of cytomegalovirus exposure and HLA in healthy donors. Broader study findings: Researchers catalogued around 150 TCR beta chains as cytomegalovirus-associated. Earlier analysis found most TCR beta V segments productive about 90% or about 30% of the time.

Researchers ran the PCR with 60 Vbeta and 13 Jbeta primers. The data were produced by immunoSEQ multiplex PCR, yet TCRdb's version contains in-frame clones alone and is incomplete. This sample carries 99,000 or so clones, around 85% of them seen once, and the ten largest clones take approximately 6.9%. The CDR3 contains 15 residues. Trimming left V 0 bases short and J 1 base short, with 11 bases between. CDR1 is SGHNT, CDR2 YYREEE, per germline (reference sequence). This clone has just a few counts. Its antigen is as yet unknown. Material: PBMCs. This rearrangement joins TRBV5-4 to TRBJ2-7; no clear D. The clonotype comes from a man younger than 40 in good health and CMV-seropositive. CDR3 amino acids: CASSLAGGVSYEQYF. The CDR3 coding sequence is TGTGCCAGCAGCTTGGCTGGCGGAGTATCCTACGAGCAGTACTTC.